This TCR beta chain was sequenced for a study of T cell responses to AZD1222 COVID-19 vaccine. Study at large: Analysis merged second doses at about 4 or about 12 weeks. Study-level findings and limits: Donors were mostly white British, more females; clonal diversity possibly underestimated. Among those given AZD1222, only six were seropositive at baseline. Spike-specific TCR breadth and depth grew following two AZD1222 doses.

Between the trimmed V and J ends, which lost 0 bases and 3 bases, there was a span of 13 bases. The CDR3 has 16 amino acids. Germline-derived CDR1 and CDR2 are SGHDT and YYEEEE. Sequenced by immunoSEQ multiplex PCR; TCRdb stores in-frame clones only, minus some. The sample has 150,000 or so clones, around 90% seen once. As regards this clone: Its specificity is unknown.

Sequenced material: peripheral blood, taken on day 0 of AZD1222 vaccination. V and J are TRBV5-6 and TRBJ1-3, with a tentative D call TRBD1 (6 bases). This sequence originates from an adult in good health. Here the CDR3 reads CASSLGHWGLGNTIYF. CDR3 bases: TGTGCCAGCAGCTTGGGTCATTGGGGGCTTGGAAACACCATATATTTT.